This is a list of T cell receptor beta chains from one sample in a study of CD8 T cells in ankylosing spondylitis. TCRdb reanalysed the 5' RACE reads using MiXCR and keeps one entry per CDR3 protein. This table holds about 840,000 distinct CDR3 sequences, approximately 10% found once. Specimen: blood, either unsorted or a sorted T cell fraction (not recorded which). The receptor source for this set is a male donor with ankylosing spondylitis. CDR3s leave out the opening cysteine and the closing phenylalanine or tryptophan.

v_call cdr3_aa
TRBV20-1 SARVRVPSGNTIY
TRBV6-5 ASSFTRGNGELF
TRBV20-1 SALDSLTGGTEAF
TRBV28 ASSTRGPETQY
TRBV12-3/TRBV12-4 ASSLRSYNERF
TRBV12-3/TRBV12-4 ASSLKVEHVAF
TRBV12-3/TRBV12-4 ASSPSSRRAF
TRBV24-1 ATSDSRTHDEKLF
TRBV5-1 ASSLFGTTGAGELF
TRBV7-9 ASSLLRQREKLF
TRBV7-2 ASSPRGGWSYEQY
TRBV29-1 SVEGGDTEAF
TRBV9 ASSPRGRGGEKLF
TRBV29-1 SFSLLGTMETQY
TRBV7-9 ASSQMRLAAETQY
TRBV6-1 ASSVLSGGNTDTQY
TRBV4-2 ASSLGLVEETQY
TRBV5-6 ASSVADSGEQY
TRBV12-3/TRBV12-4 ASSSLTGGSYNEQF
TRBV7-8 ASSLAQLTTIELF
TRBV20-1 SAQRPQMEAF
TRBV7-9 ASSGNSYNEQF
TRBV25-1 ASRSWRGDTEAF
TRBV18 ASSPDLNTEAF
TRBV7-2 ASSSIRTGNTEAF
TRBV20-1 SASHRGSSYNEQF
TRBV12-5 ASGLASGSRTTQY
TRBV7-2 ASSRQNSPLH
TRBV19 ASSKGEKLF
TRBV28 ASSSFAGLRSPLH
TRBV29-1 SVEDPRQGASYGYT
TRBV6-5 ASSYQVDTYEQY
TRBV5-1 ASSPATGVGQPQH
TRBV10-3 ANKGSGPNTEAF
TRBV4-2 ASSLHSKGDPYEQY
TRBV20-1 SAHPRRGPGETRY
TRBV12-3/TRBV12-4 ASRGQDYQPQH
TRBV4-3 ASSQDWTKGAETQY
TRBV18 ASSPTPAGEGNTEAF
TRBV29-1 SVDRGRGNEQF
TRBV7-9 ASSLGDRSQETQY
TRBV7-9 ASSDQGAGDTQY
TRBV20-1 SARVEGKSYNEQF
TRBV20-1 SARFGVDTEAF
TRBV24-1 ATSDRGQGKWYEQF
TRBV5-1 ASSGNTGESEQF
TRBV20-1 SARVWDRDTDTQY
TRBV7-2 ASSLWGAVNSPLH
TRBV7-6 ASSLVVAGGTGELF
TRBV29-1 SGTRLTDTQY
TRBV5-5 ASSLFGGAVYNEQF
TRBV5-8 ASSRLNRQETQY